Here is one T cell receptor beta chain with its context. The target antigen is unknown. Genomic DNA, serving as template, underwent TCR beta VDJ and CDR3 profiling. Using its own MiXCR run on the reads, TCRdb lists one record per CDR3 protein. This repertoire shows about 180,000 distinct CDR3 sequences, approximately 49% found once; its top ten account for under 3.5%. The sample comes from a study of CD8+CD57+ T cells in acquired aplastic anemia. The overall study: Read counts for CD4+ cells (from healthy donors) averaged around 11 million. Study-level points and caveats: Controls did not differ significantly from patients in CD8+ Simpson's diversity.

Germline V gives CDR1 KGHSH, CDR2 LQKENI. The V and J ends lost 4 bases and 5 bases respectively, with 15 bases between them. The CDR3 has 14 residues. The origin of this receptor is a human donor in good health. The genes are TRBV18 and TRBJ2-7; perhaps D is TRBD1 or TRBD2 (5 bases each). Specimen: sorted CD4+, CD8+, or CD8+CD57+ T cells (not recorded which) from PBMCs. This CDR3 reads CASSLSMGEDEQYF. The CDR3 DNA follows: TGTGCCAGCTCACTATCGATGGGGGAAGACGAGCAGTACTTC.